This entry lists 6 T cell receptor beta chains sequenced from one sample in a study of response to subunit inactivated influenza vaccine. MiXCR, applied by TCRdb to the RT-PCR reads, yields one record per CDR3 protein. The profile shows under 950,000 distinct CDR3 sequences, less than 25% of them singletons. Sequencing was performed on PBMCs from blood, taken less than 6 days after vaccination. All receptors come from a man aged 50 to 59 who received an inactivated influenza vaccine.

The chain joins TRBV6-5 to TRBJ2-1, with no clear D. The germline CDR1 and CDR2 sequences are MNHEY and SVGAGI. The CDR3 extends over 12 amino acids. V was pared by 8 bases and J by 3 bases, with 8 bases between. The CDR3 loop is CASAGYYNEQFF. CDR3 DNA: TGTGCCAGCGCCGGCTACTACAATGAGCAGTTCTTC.

This clonotype was recorded many times. This rearrangement joins TRBV3-1 to TRBJ2-1, with D possibly being TRBD2 (6 bases). CDR3 length: 16 residues. The V gene lost 4 bases and the J gene lost 2 bases, with 15 bases spanning the gap. CDR1 and CDR2 from the germline V gene are LGHDT and YNNKEL (reference sequence). CDR3 DNA: TGTGCCAGCAGCCCTTACTTTGGAGGGGCCTACAATGAGCAGTTCTTC. Translation: CASSPYFGGAYNEQFF.

This clonotype was recorded only once. The CDR3 nucleotides read TGCGCCAGCAGGGCCGAGGCTGGAAACACCATATATTTT. This gives the protein CASRAEAGNTIYF. This chain connects TRBV5-1 to TRBJ1-3; no firm D call. The CDR3 runs 13 residues. V was clipped by 5 bases and J by 2 bases, with 8 bases between them. From germline, CDR1 is SGHRS and CDR2 YFSETQ.

In its sample, this clonotype was seen many times. The chain joins TRBV4-2 to TRBJ2-7, with 11 nucleotides matching TRBD2. J was trimmed by 1 base and V by 3 bases; bases with no gene match: 5. The CDR3 runs 16 residues. Germline lookup yields CDR1 LGHNA and CDR2 YNFKEQ. The CDR3 sequence is CASSQAGTSGSYEQYF. Here the CDR3 DNA reads TGTGCCAGCAGCCAGGCCGGGACTAGCGGTTCCTACGAGCAGTACTTC.

This clonotype was seen ten or more times. This chain links TRBV5-1 with TRBJ1-1; 8 nucleotides agree with TRBD1. V was clipped by 0 bases and J by 3 bases; unmatched bases: 1. Germline-derived CDR1 and CDR2 are SGHRS and YFSETQ. This CDR3 region has 14 residues. The CDR3 loop reads CASSLGQGYTEAFF. The CDR3 DNA reads TGCGCCAGCAGCTTGGGACAGGGGTACACTGAAGCTTTCTTT.

This rearrangement joins TRBV6-6 to TRBJ2-1, with TRBD1 matching 8 bases. V lost 6 bases and J lost 12; bases outside the gene matches: 10. Germline V gene sequence: CDR1 MNHNY, CDR2 SVGAGI (reference sequence). This CDR3 contains 13 residues. The CDR3, as DNA: TGTGCCAGCAGCTCCAGTCAGGGGGCGCGGCAGTTCTTC. Its translation is CASSSSQGARQFF.